Below are 8 T cell receptor beta chains sequenced from a single sample in a study of cytomegalovirus exposure and HLA in healthy donors. Measured with immunoSEQ multiplex PCR; TCRdb has only the in-frame clones, and not every one. The sample yields about 74,000 clones, about 94% seen once. The sequencing sample was made of PBMCs. These receptors were collected from a man younger than 30 in good health and CMV-seropositive.

The chain has TRBV7-3 and TRBJ1-5; 7 bases match TRBD1. The CDR3 extends over 15 amino acids. Germline trimming cut 2 bases from V and 3 bases from J; bases unmatched to any gene: 4. From germline, CDR1 is SGHTA and CDR2 FQGTGA. The CDR3 region has the DNA TGTGCCAGCAGCTTAGATGGGACAGACAATCAGCCCCAGCATTTT. Translation gives CASSLDGTDNQPQHF.

The chain has TRBV30 and TRBJ2-1; 11 bases agree with TRBD2. There are 16 residues in the CDR3. Looked up from germline, CDR1 is GTSNPN and CDR2 is SVGIG (reference sequence). V dropped 1 base and J dropped 2; count of bases not matched to a gene: 4. CDR3 residues: CAWSAGLAEAYNEQFF. CDR3 DNA sequence: TGTGCCTGGAGTGCGGGACTAGCGGAGGCCTACAATGAGCAGTTCTTC.

This clone was recorded a few times. The chain joins TRBV6-5 to TRBJ2-7, with D perhaps matching TRBD1 (5 bases). Trimming left V 6 bases short and J 0 bases short, with 9 bases between. CDR1 MNHEY and CDR2 SVGAGI come from the germline V gene. The CDR3 consists of 13 residues. The CDR3: CASSAGFSYEQYF. CDR3 nucleotide sequence: TGTGCCAGCAGCGCAGGGTTCTCCTACGAGCAGTACTTC.

To note about this clone: The junction and the germline gene differ at one end; a read error may be behind it. The chain is built from TRBV28 and TRBJ2-7, with TRBD2 matching over 7 bases. The CDR3 runs 12 residues. The germline V gene encodes CDR1 MDHEN and CDR2 SYDVKM. The CDR3 protein is CASSTRLREWSF. The CDR3 DNA reads TGTGCCAGCAGCACCCGTCTGCGGGAGTGGTCCTTC.

J is TRBJ2-6 and V is TRBV29-1; maybe TRBD1 (5 bases). Trimming removed 4 bases at V and 1 base at J, with 8 bases between. CDR1 is SQVTM and CDR2 is ANQGSEA in the germline V gene. The CDR3 runs 14 residues. The CDR3 DNA reads as TGCAGCGTTGGGCAGGGATCTGGGGCCAACGTCCTGACTTTC. It encodes CSVGQGSGANVLTF.

The chain carries TRBV4-1 and TRBJ2-7; D unresolved. The germline V gene has CDR1 MGHRA and CDR2 YSYEKL. CDR3 length equals 13 residues. Trimming pared 0 bases from V and 2 bases from J, leaving 5 bases between. CDR3 nucleotide sequence: TGCGCCAGCAGCCAAGACATCACCTACGAGCAGTACTTC. Its protein is CASSQDITYEQYF.

The J gene is TRBJ2-1, the V gene TRBV19, with a weak D call TRBD1 (6 bases). Trimming stripped 3 bases from V and 9 bases from J, with 15 bases between. Germline V CDR1 and CDR2: LNHDA, SQIVND (reference sequence). The CDR3 loop spans 14 amino acids. This chain's CDR3 is CASSIGTTLGEQFF. CDR3 coding DNA: TGTGCCAGTAGTATTGGGACAACCCTTGGTGAGCAGTTCTTC.

This sequence joins TRBV6-5 and TRBJ1-5; TRBD1 matches at 8 bases. Germline-derived CDR1 and CDR2 are MNHEY and SVGAGI. The CDR3 has 15 residues. With 7 bases clipped from V and 5 bases from J, the junction kept 10 bases outside the gene matches. This CDR3 reads CASTIDRGRDQPQHF. The DNA of the CDR3 is TGTGCCAGCACCATCGACAGGGGTAGGGATCAGCCCCAGCATTTT.